This TCR beta chain was captured by sequencing in a study of blood T cell repertoires in COVID-19. For the study at large: The United States, Italy and Spain provided the acute and convalescent COVID-19 samples. T cells, B-cell-depleted T cells, or PBMCs provided the cDNA or gDNA that served as material.

Germline values: CDR1 SGDLS, CDR2 YYNGEE. V was shortened by 0 bases and J by 0 bases, with 9 bases between the two germline ends. The CDR3 totals 15 residues. Worth noting for this clone: Different DNA sequences within this sample yield the same CDR3.

Study processing details: How many nucleated cells were present was estimated from reference gene primer amplification. The assay was immunoSEQ multiplex PCR, and TCRdb's table has in-frame clones only and misses some. The DNA was the basis for D and trimming; V, J and clone size are from that table. The sample shows roughly 160,000 clones, roughly 84% of them seen only once. The sample taken for sequencing was peripheral blood. This TCR derives from a woman older than 75 with active or convalescent COVID-19. The V call is TRBV9, the J call TRBJ1-1; unclear D gene. As DNA, the CDR3 is TGTGCCAGCAGCGTAGGGGCGGGGATGAACACTGAAGCTTTCTTT. Its translation is CASSVGAGMNTEAFF.